In its sample, the clone carrying this T cell receptor beta chain was seen many times. The antigen is not known. The data stem from a study of Graves' ophthalmopathy and Graves' hyperthyroidism. Patients were left out if they had other autoimmune diseases, uncontrolled infections, pregnancy or lactation. RNA transcripts yielded amplified TCR beta CDR3 regions. A first-round RT-PCR used HTBI primers, followed by a second-round multiplex PCR. TCRdb redid the calling of the multiplex PCR reads with MiXCR, one entry per CDR3 protein. The sample has about 660,000 distinct CDR3 sequences, roughly two fifths seen once. Overall study findings and caveats: Clonotypes were expanded in thyroid at above 0.001 frequency, and most also appeared in blood. Ophthalmopathy progression was predicted with under 71% sensitivity and around 78% specificity.

Input material: peripheral blood. This sequence originates from an adult man with Graves' ophthalmopathy.

CDR3 bases: TGTGCCAGCAGTTACAGGGTGAACACTGAAGCTTTCTTT. It yields the protein CASSYRVNTEAFF. The J gene is TRBJ1-1, the V gene TRBV6-4; D perhaps matches TRBD1 (6 bases). The ends were cut back, 5 bases at V and 0 bases at J, with 7 bases in the middle. This CDR3 is built from 13 residues. The germline V gene has CDR1 MRHNA and CDR2 SNTAGT.